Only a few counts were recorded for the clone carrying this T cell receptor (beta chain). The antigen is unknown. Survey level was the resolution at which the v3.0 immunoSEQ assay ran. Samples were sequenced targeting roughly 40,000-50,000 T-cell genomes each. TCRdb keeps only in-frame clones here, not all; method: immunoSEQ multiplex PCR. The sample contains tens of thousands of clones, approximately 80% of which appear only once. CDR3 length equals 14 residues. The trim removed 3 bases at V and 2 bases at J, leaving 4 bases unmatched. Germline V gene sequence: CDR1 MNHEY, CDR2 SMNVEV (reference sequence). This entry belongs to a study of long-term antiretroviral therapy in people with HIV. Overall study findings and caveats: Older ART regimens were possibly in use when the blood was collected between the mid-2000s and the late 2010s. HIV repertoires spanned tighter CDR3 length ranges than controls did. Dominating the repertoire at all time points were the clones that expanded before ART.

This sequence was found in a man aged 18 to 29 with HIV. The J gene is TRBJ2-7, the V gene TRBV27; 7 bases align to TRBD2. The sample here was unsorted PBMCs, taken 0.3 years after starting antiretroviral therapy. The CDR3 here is CASSFGAGAYEQYF. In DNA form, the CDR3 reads TGTGCCAGCAGTTTCGGGGCGGGAGCCTACGAGCAGTACTTC.